The clone carrying this T cell receptor (beta chain) was observed a few times. Its antigen is unidentified. TCRdb processed the 5' RACE reads anew with MiXCR; each CDR3 protein has one entry. The table shows around 1.7 million distinct CDR3 sequences, with around 29% occurring only once. Trimming took 5 bases from V and 2 from J, leaving 9 bases between them. The CDR3 contains 13 residues. In germline, CDR1 is MNHEY, CDR2 SMNVEV (reference sequence). The record originates from a study of identical twins. Points from the study as a whole: Abundant cord blood beta clonotypes carried fewer insertions; memory repertoires showed none. Beta out-of-frame twin sharing showed a weaker excess.

The chain couples TRBV27 to TRBJ1-2, with D uncertain. The TCR was taken from a newborn girl in good health. The specimen was cord blood. The DNA of the CDR3 is TGTGCCAGCAGTCCCGGGATGAACTATGGCTACACCTTC. Encoded protein: CASSPGMNYGYTF.